This record looks at one TCR beta chain sequence and its context. The antigen it recognizes is unknown. The sample holds no much larger clone one base away, and base qualities are not on file. CDR1 and CDR2 are drawn from the germline V gene: ENHRY, SYGVKD. The CDR3 runs 15 residues from the cysteine to the phenylalanine. Solely the CDR3 DNA is kept, with 45 bases framed from the first base. Here V drops 10 bases and J drops 2 bases, and the junction holds 8 bases not matched to any gene. The cohort consisted of 600 to 750 healthy bone marrow donors. At the time of sampling, every cohort member was nominally healthy, though immune exposures that went unrecorded were likely present. The donor tested CMV seropositive and was one of the 289 seropositive cohort members. Each donor provided a peripheral blood sample, and peripheral blood mononuclear cells were used for TCR beta sequencing. The Qiagen DNeasy Blood Extraction Kit was used to extract genomic DNA from the blood cell samples.

The data were taken from a study of cytomegalovirus exposure and HLA in healthy donors (dated 2017 in TCRdb). Background for the entire study: An earlier analysis of roughly 610 of the donors reported about 280 Gb of sequence data and around 120 million unique TCR beta sequences obtained from about 179 million T cells. A later genetic analysis used genome-wide SNP genotypes for about 65% of the 666 donors, treating that subset as a discovery cohort. To predict cytomegalovirus infection status, the study brought together high-throughput TCR immunosequencing, statistical association of individual TCRs with disease status, and machine learning. The later analysis used no new phenotypic data to find candidate immune exposures, relying instead on TCR beta sequences and their occurrence across donors. On average, over 200,000 unique TCR beta nucleotide sequences were sequenced per donor among 398 genotyped donors of the cohort, with roughly 18% of those sequences being non-productive. Donor age, sex, ethnicity and CMV serostatus were compiled together with the repertoire data. An earlier analysis of nearly 600 of the donors applied high-throughput TCR beta sequencing to assess whether each TCR beta V gene segment acted as functional or pseudogenic. HLA typing covered class I and class II loci at four-digit resolution. Along with the approximately 600-subject first cohort, a separate validation cohort of over a hundred different subjects was used. The number of donors typed differed by locus, with about 620-630 for A, B, C, DRB1 and DQB1, roughly 550 for DQA1, about 610 for DPA1, and some 440 for DPB1. Of the 300 to 450 genotyped donors, over 65% fell in the genetic ancestry cluster associated with self-reported Caucasian donors. In a later analysis, previously published TCR beta repertoires from hundreds of donors were re-analyzed and high-resolution HLA genotyping was added so that TCR occurrence patterns could be studied. Because of strong linkage in the cohort, a few DR-DQ haplotypes were treated as single units for association and clustering. The aim of the study was to test whether cataloging public T cell receptors could identify signatures of past pathogen exposure. The study profiled the T cell repertoires of more than 500 subjects by immunosequencing and related them to cytomegalovirus serostatus. All discovery cohort repertoires had been generated on a single sequencing platform. An early release that covered some 640 HLA-typed donors contained around 300 gigabases of sequencing data and tens of millions of unique TCR sequences.

General study outcomes and caveats: The earlier analysis of 587 of the donors excluded seventeen rarely observed V segments, including chromosome 9 orphons, because counts were too low. In a later analysis, most CMV-associated TCR beta chains were found to appear HLA-restricted, with HLA associations seemingly driven largely by CMV exposure. The presence/absence analyses assumed that sequencing depth was roughly uniform across donors, and that assumption may not be true. A later analysis found that HLA-associated TCR beta chains were more clonally expanded and had lower generation probabilities than equally common non-associated chains. Because HLA typing was unavailable for some donors at each locus, only the typed subset was used in association tests. While some public TCRs were present in many individuals, most TCR sequences turned up only very rarely across donors. A later analysis associated 16,951 TCR beta sequences with specific HLA alleles at a false discovery rate of 0.05. A cluster of highly shared sequence variants was judged likely to represent a technical artifact of the sequencing pipeline. A later genetic analysis reported fewer N-insertions in productive TCRs among donors in an Asian-associated ancestry cluster than the roughly 640-donor mean. In both the original and validation cohorts, the classifier was reported to diagnose cytomegalovirus status with high specificity and sensitivity. In a later analysis, the rate of TCR association differed among HLA loci, with DRB1 alleles having the most associated TCRs and HLA-C alleles having the fewest. Several of the top co-occurrence clusters appeared to be linked to parvovirus B19, influenza, CMV and Epstein-Barr virus, according to a later analysis. Correlated functional status among segregating V segments might be attributable to linkage disequilibrium, but an unknown experimental factor could not be ruled out. According to the authors, the approach could potentially be generalized to other disease states and immunological phenotypes. V-gene and J-gene trimming of TCR beta chains was associated with a missense DCLRE1C variant in a later genetic analysis, and the association was replicated in an independent cohort. A further reported finding was that TCR beta sequences accurately predicted the HLA-A and HLA-B alleles for most subjects in the first cohort. An earlier analysis of approximately 570 of the donors showed that most TCR beta V segments appeared in productive rearrangements either about 87% or about 30% of the time, which broadly matched IMGT annotations. Assigning TCR associations to individual alleles was difficult when HLA alleles, especially DR and DQ, strongly co-occurred. CMV serostatus was the only immune exposure information available for the cohort. Some IMGT-functional V segments, including TRBV6-2 and TRBV6-3, could not be told apart with the 87-base-pair reads, so those segments were excluded. This cohort had only TCR beta chains sequenced, and the lack of alpha or paired-chain data limited which features could be detected. In vitro tests confirmed that three of the cytomegalovirus-associated TCR beta chains recognize cytomegalovirus antigens. The study listed 170 or so TCR beta chains as associated with cytomegalovirus.

The library was built by means of the immunoSEQ multiplex PCR assay. The multiplex PCR relied on a mix of 60 forward primers for TCR Vbeta segments and 13 reverse primers for TCR Jbeta segments. Amplification of the CDR3 region of rearranged TCR beta genes was performed with a multiplex PCR assay on genomic DNA. On the Illumina HiSeq System, the amplified TCR beta libraries were sequenced as 87-base-pair reads. Concerning the study's data processing: Across the roughly 640 repertoires, a later analysis counted tens of millions of unique TCR beta chains, approximately 10 million of which were shared by at least two donors. A nearest-neighbor algorithm error-corrected the raw reads and collapsed the reads into unique sequences, merging closely related sequences to remove PCR and sequencing errors. V, D and J gene segments were assigned by aligning CDR3 sequences to IMGT reference sequences. For a sequence to be retained, a match of at least six nucleotides was required to both a V gene segment and a J gene segment. A rearrangement counted as productive if the CDR3 had no stop codons and remained in frame with V and J, and every other rearrangement counted as non-productive. CDR3 was defined according to IMGT convention as the region running from the second conserved V-encoded cysteine to the conserved J-encoded phenylalanine. The earlier analysis of some 580 of the donors excluded any sequence lacking an unambiguous match to a single V gene segment. In an earlier analysis of a few hundred of the donors, a V segment was called functional when productive rearrangements were above 56.7%, and segregating when the standard deviation between donors exceeded 5%. A statistical classification framework was built to diagnose cytomegalovirus status from the catalog of TCR beta chain sequences. V and J gene assignment, in a later analysis, came from comparing TCR nucleotide sequences with IMGT/GENE-DB human TR gene sequences. In a later analysis, CDR3 sequences and most-parsimonious VDJ recombination scenarios were assigned using the TCRdist pipeline. In a later analysis, every TCR beta chain was defined by the combination of its CDR3 amino acid sequence and its V-gene family, and reads without a unique V-gene family were dropped. To address suspected cross-contamination and a sequencing artifact, a later analysis removed roughly 640 highly shared, low-generation-probability nucleotide sequences. For each public chain, a later analysis derived a clonal expansion index from normalized ranks of inferred template counts within each repertoire. In a later analysis, generation probabilities were computed with a VDJ recombination model fitted to out-of-frame rearrangements, and the resulting probabilities were checked against IGoR. In a later analysis, hypergeometric tests were used to score TCR-TCR, TCR-HLA and TCR-CMV co-occurrence, with a repertoire-size bias correction applied to TCR pairs. To estimate false discovery rates, a later analysis permuted the HLA or CMV assignments 20 times. In a later analysis, co-occurring TCRs were grouped using DBSCAN, and TCRdist sequence similarity was added for clustering within HLA-allele-positive subsets. Co-occurrence clustering excluded repertoires with fewer than 30,000 or more than 120,000 public chains, plus five with anomalous nucleotide sharing. TCRdb took this table from immuneACCESS and kept in-frame rearrangements with V and J called. Such tables lack part of the clones; where checked against another copy, unresolved V genes explain under half of the gap, and the rest is unexplained. V and J calls and clone size are copied from that table; D and trimming were computed from the DNA. Recorded for this sample are 97,000 or so clones; about 74% of them occurred a single time. Roughly 9.1% of the sample comes from the top ten.

Sequencing used PBMCs. This sequence was found in a male donor in good health and CMV-seropositive. The chain joins TRBV10-3 to TRBJ2-3; the central 11 bases match TRBD2. The base sequence is TGTGCCACAACCGGGACTAGCGGTTACACAGATACGCAGTATTTT. The resulting protein is CATTGTSGYTDTQYF.